The 30 T cell receptor beta chains presented below share a single source sample, sequenced in a study of T cells in localized non-small cell lung cancer. Clones were read by immunoSEQ multiplex PCR, and TCRdb kept only the in-frame ones, dropping some. The table lists about 30,000 clones, 70% to 90% of them singletons. The sequenced sample was peripheral blood, obtained before any cancer treatment. Every receptor here comes from an older female donor with stage III squamous cell lung carcinoma.

In DNA form, the CDR3 reads TGTGCCTGGAGTGTGCTACAGGGTGGGGAGACCCAGTACTTC. Translation: CAWSVLQGGETQYF. The genes are TRBV30 and TRBJ2-5, with D possibly matching TRBD1 (6 bases). Germline-derived CDR1 and CDR2 are GTSNPN and SVGIG (reference sequence). There are 14 residues in the CDR3. The V gene lost 0 bases and the J gene lost 5 bases, with 13 bases spanning the gap.

The chain has TRBV11-3 and TRBJ2-3, with D perhaps TRBD1 or TRBD2 (5 bases each). The CDR3 is 13 amino acids. V lost 3 bases, J lost 8 bases, and 12 bases lay in between. Per the germline V gene, CDR1 is SGHNT and CDR2 is YENEEA. The CDR3 here is CASSFGGRGTQYF. Written as DNA, the CDR3 is TGTGCCAGCAGCTTTGGGGGAAGGGGTACGCAGTATTTT.

J is TRBJ2-1 and V is TRBV5-4, with 9 bases identical to TRBD2. From germline, CDR1 is SGHNT and CDR2 YYREEE (reference sequence). Trimming removed 2 bases from V and 10 bases from J; junction bases left unmatched: 7. The CDR3 has 14 residues. The CDR3 loop is CASSLAGGRREQFF. Here the CDR3 DNA reads TGTGCCAGCAGCTTAGCGGGAGGTCGTAGAGAGCAGTTCTTC.

This chain joins TRBV4-1 and TRBJ2-1, with D possibly matching TRBD1 (5 bases). In germline, CDR1 is MGHRA, CDR2 YSYEKL. There are 14 residues in the CDR3. Trimming cost V 0 bases and J 8 bases, with 11 bases left between them. DNA of the CDR3: TGCGCCAGCAGCCAAGATTTGGTAGGGGATGAGCAGTTCTTC. This codes for CASSQDLVGDEQFF.

In its sample, this clone was seen once. An end of the junction does not agree with germline; a read error may underlie this. This chain links TRBV5-1 with TRBJ1-1; no clear D. CDR3 length: 13 residues. CDR1 is SGHRS and CDR2 is YFSETQ in the germline V gene. CDR3 sequence reads: CASRSNSNTEAFF. In DNA form, the CDR3 reads TGTGCCAGCAGGAGCAATTCGAACACTGAAGCTTTCTTT.

V gene TRBV7-2 combines with J gene TRBJ2-2; D is perhaps TRBD1 (6 bases). V lost 3 bases and J 7 bases, leaving 12 bases between the germline ends. Germline V gene sequence: CDR1 SGHTA, CDR2 FQGNSA. This CDR3 region has 14 residues. Here the CDR3 DNA reads TGTGCCAGCAGCTTTACAGGGCCGGGCGGGGAGCTGTTTTTT. Amino acids: CASSFTGPGGELFF.

The V gene is TRBV27, the J gene TRBJ2-2; 8 bases agree with TRBD1. V gave up 4 bases and J gave up 7 bases; unmatched junction bases: 8. Per the germline V gene, CDR1 is MNHEY and CDR2 is SMNVEV (reference sequence). The CDR3 has 15 residues. This CDR3 reads CASSWTGWQDGELFF. The CDR3 DNA reads TGTGCCAGCAGTTGGACAGGGTGGCAAGACGGGGAGCTGTTTTTT.

This rearrangement joins TRBV13 to TRBJ2-1; D may correspond to TRBD1 or TRBD2 (5 bases each). This CDR3 is 14 amino acids long. In germline, CDR1 is PRHDT, CDR2 FYEKMQ (reference sequence). V was trimmed by 4 bases and J by 6 bases, leaving 13 bases between them. CDR3 nucleotides: TGTGCCAGCAGCTGGTTCTTCGGGACCAATGAGCAGTTCTTC. As protein: CASSWFFGTNEQFF.

This chain uses TRBV28 with TRBJ1-3; no definite D call. The CDR3 runs 15 residues. Germline CDR1 is MDHEN and CDR2 is SYDVKM. The ends were cut back, 2 bases at V and 0 bases at J, with 8 bases in the middle. The CDR3 region has the DNA TGTGCCAGCAGTTTACACGGATCCTCTGGAAACACCATATATTTT. It encodes CASSLHGSSGNTIYF.

V usage is TRBV2 and J usage is TRBJ2-4; D is undetermined. V lost 3 bases to trimming and J lost 0 bases, with 9 bases between them. CDR3 length: 15 amino acids. Looked up from germline, CDR1 is SNHLY and CDR2 is FYNNEI. CDR3 DNA sequence: TGTGCCAGCAGTGATGCACAGCCAGCCAAAAACATTCAGTACTTC. Translation gives CASSDAQPAKNIQYF.

CDR3 region: CASSLGTGVYNEQFF. The CDR3 DNA reads as TGTGCCAGTAGTCTTGGGACAGGGGTATACAATGAGCAGTTCTTC. This chain uses TRBV19 with TRBJ2-1; 10 bases are shared with TRBD1. Per the germline V gene, CDR1 is LNHDA and CDR2 is SQIVND (reference sequence). This CDR3 region has 15 residues. Germline trimming cut 5 bases from V and 4 bases from J; bases unmatched to any gene: 5.

This rearrangement joins TRBV10-1 to TRBJ2-3; 10 bases agree with TRBD2. There are 16 residues in the CDR3. V lost 6 bases to trimming and J lost 1 base; unmatched junction nucleotides: 7. Germline V gives CDR1 WNHNN, CDR2 SYGVQD (reference sequence). The CDR3: CASSATSGSGTDTQYF. In DNA form, the CDR3 reads TGCGCCAGCAGCGCGACTAGCGGGTCGGGCACAGATACGCAGTATTTT.

DNA for the CDR3: TGTGCCAGCAGTTTATTCAGGGAGGAAGCAGATACGCAGTATTTT. Translation: CASSLFREEADTQYF. The V and J genes are TRBV28 and TRBJ2-3; D perhaps matches TRBD2 (6 bases). Germline lookup yields CDR1 MDHEN and CDR2 SYDVKM. The CDR3 covers 15 residues. Trimming left V 1 base short and J 4 bases short, with 12 bases between.

V is TRBV2 and J is TRBJ2-1; D is ambiguous. Germline lookup yields CDR1 SNHLY and CDR2 FYNNEI. This CDR3 region has 14 residues. The V gene lost 6 bases and the J gene lost 1 base, with 10 bases spanning the gap. DNA for the CDR3: TGTGCCAGCAGGGGTCGGATTTCCTACAATGAGCAGTTCTTC. It translates to CASRGRISYNEQFF.

The V call is TRBV10-3, the J call TRBJ2-5; possible D gene TRBD1, 5 bases. CDR1 and CDR2 from the germline V gene are ENHRY and SYGVKD. The V gene lost 0 bases and the J gene lost 4 bases, with 21 bases spanning the gap. The length of the CDR3 is 18 residues. As DNA, the CDR3 is TGTGCCATCAGTGAGTCCGCAGGGAAAATATACTCAAGAGAGACCCAGTACTTC. This gives the protein CAISESAGKIYSRETQYF.

V usage is TRBV11-2 and J usage is TRBJ2-6, with D perhaps TRBD2 (7 bases). There are 17 residues in the CDR3. Germline V gives CDR1 SGHAT, CDR2 FQNNGV. Trimming shortened V by 4 bases and J by 0 bases, and 13 bases separated the two germline ends. DNA for the CDR3: TGTGCCAGCAGCTCTCAAGGGGGGGACTCTGGGGCCAACGTCCTGACTTTC. Encoded protein: CASSSQGGDSGANVLTF.

The gene calls are TRBV21-1 and TRBJ1-1. TRBV21-1 is annotated as a pseudogene. This CDR3 has 14 amino acids. The CDR3: CASSKDTPGTEAFF. The CDR3 coding sequence is TGTGCCAGCAGCAAAGACACTCCCGGGACTGAAGCTTTCTTT.

This clone occurred once. The V and J genes are TRBV13 and TRBJ2-3, with D perhaps TRBD2 (6 bases). The CDR3 covers 15 residues. The V end was cut by 4 bases, the J end by 1 base, with 12 bases between. CDR1 is PRHDT and CDR2 is FYEKMQ in the germline V gene (reference sequence). CDR3 sequence reads: CASSSRDSGTDTQYF. CDR3 nucleotides: TGTGCCAGCAGCTCCCGGGACTCCGGCACAGATACGCAGTATTTT.

The J gene is TRBJ2-2, the V gene TRBV21-1; the listed D gene, TRBD2, was not tested against the DNA. TRBV21-1 is described as a pseudogene. CDR3 size: 13 residues. The CDR3 loop is CASRGLATGELFF. Here the CDR3 DNA reads TGTGCCAGCAGAGGACTAGCGACCGGGGAGCTGTTTTTT.

The gene calls are TRBV5-1 and TRBJ2-2; weak D call: TRBD1 (6 bases). CDR1 SGHRS and CDR2 YFSETQ come from the germline V gene. The CDR3 contains 15 residues. Trimming removed 0 bases at V and 7 bases at J, with 13 bases between. In DNA, the CDR3 is TGCGCCAGCAGCTTGGACCTCATGGGACACGGGGAGCTGTTTTTT. Its translation is CASSLDLMGHGELFF.

This chain links TRBV7-9 with TRBJ2-5; 7 nucleotides match TRBD1. CDR1 SEHNR and CDR2 FQNEAQ come from the germline V gene (reference sequence). The CDR3 runs 14 residues. V trimming: 1 base; J trimming: 3 bases; junction bases outside the gene matches: 2. The CDR3 loop is CASSLGTGEETQYF. The CDR3 DNA sequence: TGTGCCAGCAGCTTAGGTACAGGGGAAGAGACCCAGTACTTC.

This clone was counted a few times. V is TRBV9 and J is TRBJ2-7, with TRBD1 matching 9 bases. The CDR3 has 15 residues. Germline V gives CDR1 SGDLS, CDR2 YYNGEE. V lost 1 base to trimming and J lost 5 bases; unmatched junction nucleotides: 7. The CDR3 spells CASSVRADRGHEQYF. The DNA of the CDR3 is TGTGCCAGCAGCGTACGGGCGGACAGGGGCCACGAGCAGTACTTC.

The chain couples TRBV9 to TRBJ2-7; no reliable D call. The V and J ends lost 0 bases and 0 bases respectively, with 4 bases between them. The CDR3 extends over 13 amino acids. Germline V lookup: CDR1 SGDLS, CDR2 YYNGEE. The CDR3 loop reads CASSVDTSYEQYF. The CDR3 nucleotides read TGTGCCAGCAGCGTAGACACCTCCTACGAGCAGTACTTC.

The chain recombines TRBV28 with TRBJ1-4; D ambiguous. Trimming took off 4 bases at V and 4 bases at J, with 13 bases between the two ends. The CDR3 runs to 15 residues. Germline loops: CDR1 MDHEN, CDR2 SYDVKM. CDR3 region: CASSYMTVDNEKLFF. CDR3 coding DNA: TGTGCCAGCAGTTATATGACGGTGGATAATGAAAAACTGTTTTTT.

J is TRBJ2-1 and V is TRBV7-9, with TRBD1 matching 10 bases. This CDR3 region has 17 residues. With 3 bases clipped from V and 6 bases from J, the junction kept 11 bases outside the gene matches. CDR1 SEHNR and CDR2 FQNEAQ come from the germline V gene (reference sequence). CDR3 loop: CASSFVFTGTGVNEQFF. The CDR3 bases are TGTGCCAGCAGCTTCGTGTTCACCGGGACAGGGGTCAATGAGCAGTTCTTC.

The count of this clone is one. CDR3 region: CASSFSGRGLEAFF. The CDR3 nucleotides are TGTGCCAGCAGTTTTTCGGGCAGGGGATTGGAAGCTTTCTTT. The chain combines TRBV27 with TRBJ1-1; D perhaps matches TRBD1 (6 bases). CDR1 is MNHEY, CDR2 SMNVEV, per germline (reference sequence). The germline V and J ends were trimmed by 3 bases and 8 bases, with 16 bases remaining between them. This CDR3 contains 14 residues.

This sequence joins TRBV28 and TRBJ1-1; D unresolved. In germline, CDR1 is MDHEN, CDR2 SYDVKM. This CDR3 comprises 13 residues. Trimming removed 6 bases from V and 7 bases from J, with 15 bases in between. CDR3 protein: CASREGGYIEAFF. In DNA, the CDR3 is TGTGCCAGCAGGGAAGGAGGGTACATTGAAGCTTTCTTT. Looking up the rest from reference TRBV28 and TRBJ1-1 gives the full variable domain: DVKVTQSSRYLVKRTGEKVFLECVQDMDHENMFWYRQDPGLGLRLIYFSYDVKMKEKGDIPEGYSVSREKKERFSLILESASTNQTSMYLCASREGGYIEAFFGQGTRLTVV.

The V call is TRBV7-3, the J call TRBJ2-2; TRBD2 agrees at 9 bases. The germline CDR1 and CDR2 sequences are SGHTA and FQGTGA. The CDR3 runs to 14 residues. The V gene end was trimmed by 3 bases and the J gene end by 6 bases; junction bases not matched to a gene: 2. The CDR3: CASSFAGGSGELFF. In nucleotides, the CDR3 is TGTGCCAGCAGCTTTGCGGGAGGGTCCGGGGAGCTGTTTTTT.

This rearrangement joins TRBV5-4 to TRBJ2-3; D gene uncertain. This CDR3 spans 13 amino acids. The V gene's germline CDR1 is SGHNT and CDR2 YYREEE (reference sequence). Trimming removed 1 base from V and 4 bases from J, with 7 bases in between. This CDR3 reads CASSLSGADTQYF. The CDR3 region has the DNA TGTGCCAGCAGCTTGTCGGGTGCAGATACGCAGTATTTT.

The V call is TRBV7-9, the J call TRBJ1-1; D uncertain. V gave up 4 bases and J gave up 10 bases, with 22 bases separating them. CDR1 is SEHNR, CDR2 FQNEAQ, per germline (reference sequence). The CDR3 is 15 residues long. The CDR3 loop reads CASSSPPGASFRAFF. The CDR3 coding sequence is TGTGCCAGCAGCTCCCCGCCGGGAGCTTCGTTCCGAGCTTTCTTT.